The 21 T cell receptor beta chains in this list originate from one sample, sequenced in a study of T cell repertoires in cytomegalovirus infection. In TCRdb, the reads were re-called with MiXCR into one record per CDR3 protein. The sample includes about 740,000 distinct CDR3 sequences, roughly 35% seen only once; the top ten take under 3%. Sequenced material: PBMCs. These receptors all come from a human donor in good health (CMV status not recorded). Some clones in this sample may be carry-over from other donors' samples.

This clonotype showed up just a few times. CDR3 DNA: TGTGCCAGTAACCCCCCGGGGGCAACTGAAAAACTGTTTTTT. The encoded protein is CASNPPGATEKLFF. The chain combines TRBV19 with TRBJ1-4; perhaps TRBD1 as D (6 bases). The V end was cut by 7 bases, the J end by 7 bases, with 16 bases between. This CDR3 is built from 14 residues. Germline CDR1 and CDR2: LNHDA and SQIVND (reference sequence). Full variable domain (remainder filled in from reference TRBV19 and TRBJ1-4): DGGITQSPKYLFRKEGQNVTLSCEQNLNHDAMYWYRQDPGQGLRLIYYSQIVNDFQKGDIAEGYSVSREKKESFPLTVTSAQKNPTAFYLCASNPPGATEKLFFGSGTQLSVL.

The V gene is TRBV28, the J gene TRBJ1-5, with 10 bases that match TRBD1. Germline V gives CDR1 MDHEN, CDR2 SYDVKM. Trimming removed 8 bases from V and 5 bases from J; junction bases left unmatched: 3. The CDR3 length is 13 residues. This chain's CDR3 is CASQGQGDQPQHF. DNA for the CDR3: TGTGCCAGCCAAGGACAGGGGGATCAGCCCCAGCATTTT. Full variable domain (missing parts from reference TRBV28 and TRBJ1-5): DVKVTQSSRYLVKRTGEKVFLECVQDMDHENMFWYRQDPGLGLRLIYFSYDVKMKEKGDIPEGYSVSREKKERFSLILESASTNQTSMYLCASQGQGDQPQHFGDGTRLSIL.

The rearrangement joins TRBV19 to TRBJ2-3, with a tentative D call TRBD2 (5 bases). Trimming took 7 bases from V and 2 from J, leaving 16 bases between them. Germline V gives CDR1 LNHDA, CDR2 SQIVND (reference sequence). This CDR3 comprises 15 residues. Here the CDR3 DNA reads TGTGCCAGTATTATGGGGAGCGGTCCCACAGATACGCAGTATTTT. Translating it yields CASIMGSGPTDTQYF.

This CDR3 is CAGPKVDGNQPQHF. In DNA form, the CDR3 reads TGTGCCGGACCAAAAGTGGACGGCAATCAGCCCCAGCATTTT. This chain connects TRBV25-1 to TRBJ1-5; D not resolved. Germline V gene lookup returns CDR1 MGHDK and CDR2 SYGVNS. The germline V and J ends were trimmed by 11 bases and 2 bases, with 16 bases remaining between them. CDR3 size: 14 residues.

This clonotype was counted between two and nine times. The chain links TRBV6-2 or TRBV6-3 to TRBJ2-7, with TRBD2 matching 8 bases. Germline lookup yields CDR1 MNHEY and CDR2 SVGEGT. Trimming removed 4 bases from V and 3 bases from J; junction bases left unmatched: 11. The CDR3 runs 16 residues. For the CDR3, the DNA is TGTGCCAGCAGTTTCGCTGGGGTAGCGGGACTCTACGAGCAGTACTTC. It is translated as CASSFAGVAGLYEQYF.

J is TRBJ2-2 and V is TRBV24-1; D is possibly TRBD1 (6 bases). Trimming pared 4 bases from V and 6 bases from J, leaving 32 bases between. This CDR3 is 21 amino acids long. The germline V gene encodes CDR1 KGHDR and CDR2 SFDVKD. The CDR3 protein is CATSEHLFGRKQGVAPGELFF. The CDR3 DNA reads TGTGCCACCAGTGAACACCTATTTGGGCGCAAACAGGGAGTAGCGCCCGGGGAGCTGTTTTTT.

The CDR3 DNA sequence: TGTGCCAGTAGCTCCGGGACTAGCGGGAGATATGTGCAGTTCTTC. Protein: CASSSGTSGRYVQFF. The chain couples TRBV19 to TRBJ2-1; TRBD2 agrees at 14 bases. Looked up from germline, CDR1 is LNHDA and CDR2 is SQIVND (reference sequence). This CDR3 contains 15 residues. With 6 bases clipped from V and 12 bases from J, the junction kept 10 bases outside the gene matches. The full variable domain, with the rest looked up from reference TRBV19 and TRBJ2-1, is DGGITQSPKYLFRKEGQNVTLSCEQNLNHDAMYWYRQDPGQGLRLIYYSQIVNDFQKGDIAEGYSVSREKKESFPLTVTSAQKNPTAFYLCASSSGTSGRYVQFFGPGTRLTVL.

The J gene is TRBJ2-1, the V gene TRBV5-4; the D is unclear. The V gene lost 2 bases and the J gene lost 0 bases, with 12 bases spanning the gap. Germline assignment: CDR1 SGHNT and CDR2 YYREEE (reference sequence). CDR3 length equals 16 residues. The CDR3 nucleotides are TGTGCCAGCAGCTTTGGCTACTCTATCTCCTACAATGAGCAGTTCTTC. Translated: CASSFGYSISYNEQFF.

The V and J genes are TRBV7-2 and TRBJ2-5, with D possibly matching TRBD1 (6 bases). CDR3 size: 16 residues. Germline lookup yields CDR1 SGHTA and CDR2 FQGNSA. The V end lost 4 bases, the J end lost 5 bases, and 20 bases lay between the germline ends. The CDR3 is CASSSGVTGFWETQYF. The CDR3 DNA is TGTGCCAGCAGCTCCGGGGTGACAGGTTTTTGGGAGACCCAGTACTTC.

The rearrangement joins TRBV6-1 to TRBJ2-4; D is possibly TRBD2 (6 bases). CDR1 and CDR2 (germline): MNHNS, SASEGT. With 6 bases removed from V and 7 bases from J, the gap between germline ends came to 13 bases. The CDR3 has 13 amino acids. CDR3 protein: CASSGGVGNIQYF. The CDR3 nucleotides are TGTGCCAGCAGCGGGGGAGTTGGGAACATTCAGTACTTC.

The V call is TRBV6-1, the J call TRBJ2-5, with 7 bases matching TRBD1. Per germline, CDR1 MNHNS and CDR2 SASEGT. The trim removed 5 bases at V and 4 bases at J, leaving 4 bases unmatched. This CDR3 has 13 residues. The CDR3 protein is CASSLQGSETQYF. The CDR3 region has the DNA TGTGCCAGCAGTTTACAGGGGTCAGAGACCCAGTACTTC.

This clonotype occurred many times. V and J are TRBV6-1 and TRBJ1-1; TRBD1 agrees at 8 bases. The CDR3 consists of 15 residues. V dropped 8 bases and J dropped 6; count of bases not matched to a gene: 14. Germline lookup yields CDR1 MNHNS and CDR2 SASEGT. CDR3 protein: CASRFGTGGLSEAFF. In DNA form, the CDR3 reads TGTGCCAGCCGTTTCGGGACAGGAGGATTGTCTGAAGCTTTCTTT.

V is TRBV2 and J is TRBJ1-2; D remains ambiguous. This CDR3 spans 12 amino acids. The germline V gene has CDR1 SNHLY and CDR2 FYNNEI. V was clipped by 7 bases and J by 1 base, with 7 bases between them. The CDR3 spells CASKANNYGYTF. CDR3 bases: TGTGCCAGCAAAGCGAATAACTATGGCTACACCTTC.

V and J are TRBV19 and TRBJ1-5; D ambiguous. The CDR3 is 16 amino acids. Per the germline V gene, CDR1 is LNHDA and CDR2 is SQIVND (reference sequence). V lost 6 bases and J lost 0, with 15 bases in between. The CDR3 is CASSLPGQVSNQPQHF. The CDR3 DNA reads TGTGCCAGTAGCCTTCCCGGGCAGGTTAGCAATCAGCCCCAGCATTTT.

This rearrangement joins TRBV7-8 to TRBJ2-1; D is unresolved. This CDR3 comprises 19 residues. Germline CDR1 and CDR2: SGHVS and FQNEAQ. V lost 1 base and J lost 1, with 20 bases in between. The CDR3 nucleotides are TGTGCCAGCAGCTTAGAGGTAGTGGCGACTGGCCGGTCCTACAATGAGCAGTTCTTC. Amino acids: CASSLEVVATGRSYNEQFF.

This clonotype came up a few times. V is TRBV20-1 and J is TRBJ2-3; 8 positions agree with TRBD1. V trimming: 0 bases; J trimming: 2 bases; junction bases outside the gene matches: 4. Germline CDR1 is DFQATT and CDR2 is SNEGSKA (reference sequence). This CDR3 is 15 amino acids long. The DNA for the CDR3 is TGCAGTGCTAGAGATCTGGACAGGGACACAGATACGCAGTATTTT. As protein: CSARDLDRDTDTQYF.

V is TRBV4-1 and J is TRBJ1-1; D ambiguous. Trimming took off 3 bases at V and 5 bases at J, with 10 bases between the two ends. Germline V gene lookup returns CDR1 MGHRA and CDR2 YSYEKL. The CDR3 has 13 residues. In nucleotides, the CDR3 is TGCGCCAGCAGCCATATCAGCGGAACTGAAGCTTTCTTT. Protein: CASSHISGTEAFF.

This clonotype occurred a few times. The V call is TRBV5-1, the J call TRBJ2-3; no clear D gene. From germline, CDR1 is SGHRS and CDR2 YFSETQ. The CDR3 runs 15 residues. Trimming left V 0 bases short and J 4 bases short, with 12 bases between. The CDR3 loop is CASSLDTGRSDTQYF. In nucleotides, the CDR3 is TGCGCCAGCAGCTTGGACACTGGAAGATCAGATACGCAGTATTTT.

The J gene is TRBJ2-1, the V gene TRBV10-2; either TRBD1 or TRBD2 may fit D (6 bases each). Per germline, CDR1 WSHSY and CDR2 SAAADI. Trimming took off 1 base at V and 4 bases at J, with 11 bases between the two ends. This CDR3 has 15 residues. The CDR3 DNA reads TGCGCCAGCAGTGAGTTGGGGGGCCTATACAATGAGCAGTTCTTC. This codes for CASSELGGLYNEQFF.

Worth noting for this clonotype: This clone may be a read error of a much larger clone one base away. The conserved phenylalanine or tryptophan normally closing the CDR3 is absent here, so this likely arose from a read error. The genes are TRBV12-3 or TRBV12-4 and TRBJ2-4; D perhaps matches TRBD2 (5 bases). Trimming removed 1 base from V and 4 bases from J, with 5 bases in between. The CDR3 runs to 13 residues. The CDR3: CASSLGEKNIQYL. The DNA for the CDR3 is TGTGCCAGCAGTTTAGGGGAGAAAAACATTCAGTACTTA.

This clonotype was seen more than once but under ten times. This chain links TRBV12-3 or TRBV12-4 with TRBJ2-4; D is possibly TRBD1 or TRBD2 (7 bases each). The CDR3 consists of 16 residues. V lost 3 bases, J lost 6 bases, and 18 bases lay in between. The CDR3 sequence: CASSFLLAGGANIQYF. CDR3 in DNA: TGTGCCAGCAGTTTTCTTCTGGCAGGGGGGGCAAACATTCAGTACTTC.